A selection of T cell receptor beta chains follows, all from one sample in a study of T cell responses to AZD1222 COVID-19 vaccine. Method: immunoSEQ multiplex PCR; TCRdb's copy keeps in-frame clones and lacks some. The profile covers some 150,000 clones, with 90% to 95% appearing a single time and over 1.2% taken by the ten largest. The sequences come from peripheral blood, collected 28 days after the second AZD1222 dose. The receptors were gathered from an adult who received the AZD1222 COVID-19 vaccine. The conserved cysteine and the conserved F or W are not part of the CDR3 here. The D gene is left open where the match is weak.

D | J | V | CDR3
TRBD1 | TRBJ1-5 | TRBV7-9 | ASSFQGAGGNQPQH
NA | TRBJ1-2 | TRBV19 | ASSRVAGYT
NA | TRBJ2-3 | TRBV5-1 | ASSALLGDTQY
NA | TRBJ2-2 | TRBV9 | ASRGLGRELF
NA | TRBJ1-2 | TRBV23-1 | ASRFPWGYT
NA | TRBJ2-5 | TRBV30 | AWIDLGFGTQY
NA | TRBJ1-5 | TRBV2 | ASSERSLAQPQH
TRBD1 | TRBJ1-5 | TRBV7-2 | ASTLGQGGGQPQH
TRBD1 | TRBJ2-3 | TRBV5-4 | ASSRGDRRGLITDTQY
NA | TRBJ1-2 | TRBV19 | ASSPTVYGYT
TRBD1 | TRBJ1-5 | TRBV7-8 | ASSLAPDRVMS
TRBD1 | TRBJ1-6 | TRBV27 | ASSIRDRANSPLH
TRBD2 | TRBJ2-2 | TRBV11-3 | ASSLSPPSGRNTGELF
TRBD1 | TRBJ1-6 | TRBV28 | ASSPGDRVYPTPLH
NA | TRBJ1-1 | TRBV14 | ASSHWGPTEAF
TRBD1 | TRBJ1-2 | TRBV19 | ASTRDRSNYGYT
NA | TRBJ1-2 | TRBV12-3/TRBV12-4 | ASSSSGTDGYT
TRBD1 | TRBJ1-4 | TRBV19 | ASSPWDRAHNEKLF
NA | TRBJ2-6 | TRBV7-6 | ASSRYASSGANVLT
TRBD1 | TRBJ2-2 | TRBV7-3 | ASSLTTTGVTAGELF
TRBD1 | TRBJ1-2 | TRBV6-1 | ASSEAGQDYGYT
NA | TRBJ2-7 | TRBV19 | ASSIGAVGPYEQY